There are many counts of the clone carrying this T cell receptor (beta chain). What it recognizes is unknown. A distinct unique molecular identifier was carried by each TCR cDNA molecule. TCRdb redid the calling of the 5' RACE reads with MiXCR, one entry per CDR3 protein. The sample has approximately 4,100 distinct CDR3 sequences, 8% to 9% seen once. Time point meaning: sample taken at primary tumor resection. Whole RNA came from tumor, nontumor lung or frozen PBMC and was sequenced without being sorted. The sample originates from a study of spatial heterogeneity in lung cancer. In the study overall: Alpha-chain sequences were consistently detected less often than beta-chain sequences. In raw reads, more than 9.5 appearances on average were recorded for each unique TCR and UMI combination.

Findings and caveats of the study: Relative to follow-up, resection was when ubiquitous expanded tumor TCRs appeared more in blood.

This CDR3 is 11 amino acids long. V was clipped by 5 bases and J by 6 bases, with 8 bases between them. CDR1 and CDR2 (germline): SGHTA, FQGNSA. V is TRBV7-2 and J is TRBJ2-7; no clear D. The clonotype originates from a female donor with early-stage non-small cell lung cancer. The source material was PBMCs, sampled at surgery. The CDR3 here is CASSQRFEQYF. The CDR3 DNA is TGTGCCAGCAGCCAAAGGTTCGAGCAGTACTTC.